Listed below are T cell receptor beta chains from one sample, sequenced in a study of cytomegalovirus exposure and HLA in healthy donors. Libraries were prepared by immunoSEQ multiplex PCR; TCRdb keeps only in-frame clonotypes and omits some of them. Among about 67,000 clones listed, around 75% were seen once. Sequencing input: PBMCs. The source is a man between 60 and 75 years old in good health and CMV-seropositive. Each CDR3 is given with its conserved first and last residue. Each record gives: D gene, V gene, J gene, clone size, CDR3 DNA, CDR3 protein. D genes are given only for firm matches. Rows give clone size only sometimes, using once, few, many, or a class for an expanded clone.

d_call: TRBD2; v_call: TRBV7-2; j_call: TRBJ2-1; clone_size: .; cdr3_nt: TGTGCCAGCAGCCTGCTATCAACTAGCGCGAAATCCTACAATGAGCAGTTCTTC; cdr3_aa: CASSLLSTSAKSYNEQFF
d_call: .; v_call: TRBV6-5; j_call: TRBJ1-1; clone_size: .; cdr3_nt: TGTGCCAGCAGACGCGGTCCTCATGCGGGCACTGAAGCTTTCTTT; cdr3_aa: CASRRGPHAGTEAFF
d_call: .; v_call: TRBV10-3; j_call: TRBJ2-3; clone_size: .; cdr3_nt: TGTGCCATCAGTGAGTCGAATATTGGCGGGGCAGATACGCAGTATTTT; cdr3_aa: CAISESNIGGADTQYF
d_call: TRBD1; v_call: TRBV7-2; j_call: TRBJ1-1; clone_size: once; cdr3_nt: TGTGCCAGCAGCCGGACGACAGGGGGCGCGAGGGCTGAAGCTTTCTTT; cdr3_aa: CASSRTTGGARAEAFF
d_call: .; v_call: TRBV27; j_call: TRBJ2-6; clone_size: .; cdr3_nt: TGTGCCAGCAGAGAACAGGGCTCTGGGGCCAACGTCCTGACTTTC; cdr3_aa: CASREQGSGANVLTF
d_call: .; v_call: TRBV7-6; j_call: TRBJ2-1; clone_size: .; cdr3_nt: TGTGCCAGCAGCTTAGACAGCAGCTCCTACAATGAGCAGTTCTTC; cdr3_aa: CASSLDSSSYNEQFF
d_call: TRBD2; v_call: TRBV5-1; j_call: TRBJ2-7; clone_size: few; cdr3_nt: TGCGCCAGCAGCCCCGGGACTAGCGGCACCTACGAGCAGTACTTC; cdr3_aa: CASSPGTSGTYEQYF
d_call: .; v_call: TRBV29-1; j_call: TRBJ2-1; clone_size: .; cdr3_nt: TGCAGCGTAGATAATAACAGGGAGCAGTTCTTC; cdr3_aa: CSVDNNREQFF
d_call: TRBD2; v_call: TRBV5-4; j_call: TRBJ2-7; clone_size: few; cdr3_nt: TGTGCCAGCAGCGAGGGACTAGCGGGAACCTACGAGCAGTACTTC; cdr3_aa: CASSEGLAGTYEQYF
d_call: .; v_call: TRBV29-1; j_call: TRBJ2-1; clone_size: .; cdr3_nt: TGCAGCGTTGAAGACACTAGCTATGAGCAGTTCTTC; cdr3_aa: CSVEDTSYEQFF
d_call: TRBD1; v_call: TRBV19; j_call: TRBJ1-5; clone_size: few; cdr3_nt: TGTGCCAGTAGTGTACGACAGGGGGCGCGGGCCAATCAGCCCCAGCATTTT; cdr3_aa: CASSVRQGARANQPQHF
d_call: .; v_call: TRBV10-3; j_call: TRBJ1-1; clone_size: few; cdr3_nt: TGTGCCAGCAGTGACAAAATGAACACTGAAGCTTTCTTT; cdr3_aa: CASSDKMNTEAFF
d_call: .; v_call: TRBV10-2; j_call: TRBJ1-1; clone_size: .; cdr3_nt: TGCGCCAGCAGTTCCCAGGGGAACACTGAAGCTTTCTTT; cdr3_aa: CASSSQGNTEAFF
d_call: TRBD2; v_call: TRBV29-1; j_call: TRBJ2-4; clone_size: few; cdr3_nt: TGCAGCGTTGAAGGGGAAAGCGGGGGGCCCACCATTCAGTACTTC; cdr3_aa: CSVEGESGGPTIQYF
d_call: .; v_call: TRBV5-1; j_call: TRBJ1-3; clone_size: once; cdr3_nt: TGCGCCAGCAGGCGTACTGTAGACTCTGGAAACACCATATATTTT; cdr3_aa: CASRRTVDSGNTIYF